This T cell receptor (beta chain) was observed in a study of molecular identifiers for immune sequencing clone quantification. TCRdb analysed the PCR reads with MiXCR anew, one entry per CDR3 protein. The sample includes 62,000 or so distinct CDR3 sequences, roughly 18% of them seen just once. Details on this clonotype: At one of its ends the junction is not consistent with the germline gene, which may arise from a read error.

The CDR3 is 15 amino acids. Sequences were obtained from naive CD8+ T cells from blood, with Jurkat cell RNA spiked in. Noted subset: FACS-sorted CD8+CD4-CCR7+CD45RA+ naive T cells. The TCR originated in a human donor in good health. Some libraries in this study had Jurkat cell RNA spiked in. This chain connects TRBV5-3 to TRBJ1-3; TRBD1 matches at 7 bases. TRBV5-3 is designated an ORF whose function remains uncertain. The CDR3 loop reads CASSLGQSSGNTMYF. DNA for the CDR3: TGTGCCAGCAGCTTGGGACAGTCCTCTGGAAACACCATGTATTTT.